A single sample is the source of the 9 T cell receptor beta chains below, sequenced in a study of Graves' ophthalmopathy and Graves' hyperthyroidism. RNA transcripts provided the template for amplifying TCR beta CDR3 regions. RT-PCR was first run with HTBI primers, then multiplex PCR in a second round. TCRdb redid the calling of the multiplex PCR reads with MiXCR, one entry per CDR3 protein. Of some 750,000 distinct CDR3 sequences in the sample, 40% were seen once. Sequencing was carried out using peripheral blood. These receptors were collected from an adult man with Graves' ophthalmopathy.

The chain combines TRBV25-1 with TRBJ2-6, with a possible D match to TRBD1 (5 bases). The CDR3 contains 16 residues. Trimming cost V 8 bases and J 4 bases, with 18 bases left between them. Germline V gives CDR1 MGHDK, CDR2 SYGVNS. The CDR3 DNA sequence: TGTGCCAGCGTTGAAGAGCAGGGTACGGGGGCCAACGTCCTGACTTTC. Its protein product is CASVEEQGTGANVLTF.

This clonotype was detected only a few times. The genes are TRBV5-1 and TRBJ1-1, with no clear D. This CDR3 spans 14 amino acids. CDR1 and CDR2 from the germline V gene are SGHRS and YFSETQ. V dropped 0 bases and J dropped 6 bases, with 12 bases sitting between them. The DNA for the CDR3 is TGCGCCAGCAGCTTGGACCCGGGAAGCCCTGAAGCTTTCTTT. Protein: CASSLDPGSPEAFF.

The chain employs TRBV11-1 and TRBJ2-6; D uncertain. This CDR3 contains 14 residues. Trimming stripped 4 bases from V and 3 bases from J, with 7 bases between. Germline V lookup: CDR1 SGHAT, CDR2 FQDESV (reference sequence). The CDR3 loop reads CASSWDVGANVLTF. The CDR3 DNA reads TGTGCCAGCAGCTGGGATGTTGGGGCCAACGTCCTGACTTTC.

This clonotype occurred a few times. The V and J genes are TRBV24-1 and TRBJ2-7; tentative D call: TRBD1 (5 bases). Trimming cost V 0 bases and J 9 bases, with 8 bases left between them. Germline values: CDR1 KGHDR, CDR2 SFDVKD. CDR3 size: 12 residues. CDR3 nucleotides: TGTGCCACCAGTGATTTGGCAGGGATGCAGTACTTC. It specifies CATSDLAGMQYF.

The V and J genes are TRBV27 and TRBJ1-1, with D unclear. The length of the CDR3 is 12 residues. The ends were cut back, 7 bases at V and 1 base at J, with 7 bases in the middle. The germline gives CDR1 MNHEY, CDR2 SMNVEV (reference sequence). The CDR3 DNA sequence: TGTGCCAGCAAGGAAGGGAACACTGAAGCTTTCTTT. Residues: CASKEGNTEAFF.

This clonotype appeared a few times. The V and J genes are TRBV20-1 and TRBJ2-7, with D maybe TRBD2 (5 bases). Per the germline V gene, CDR1 is DFQATT and CDR2 is SNEGSKA (reference sequence). The CDR3 covers 13 residues. Trimming removed 5 bases at V and 4 bases at J, with 15 bases between. The CDR3 here is CSAQVLAAYEQYF. CDR3 DNA: TGCAGTGCTCAGGTGCTAGCAGCTTACGAGCAGTACTTC.

In this sample, this clonotype turned up a few times. This chain connects TRBV7-9 to TRBJ1-1; D is unresolved. V lost 1 base to trimming and J lost 7 bases, with 7 bases between them. The CDR3 sequence is 12 residues long. Germline V lookup: CDR1 SEHNR, CDR2 FQNEAQ (reference sequence). The CDR3: CASSLVQFEAFF. For the CDR3, the DNA is TGTGCCAGCAGCTTAGTACAGTTTGAAGCTTTCTTT.

The chain carries TRBV2 and TRBJ2-7; 14 positions match TRBD2. After removal of 2 bases from V and 6 bases from J, the junction contained 12 bases not matched to a gene. This CDR3 comprises 18 residues. Germline values: CDR1 SNHLY, CDR2 FYNNEI. The CDR3 loop reads CASSESGTSGRSDFEQYF. CDR3 coding DNA: TGTGCCAGCAGTGAATCCGGGACTAGCGGGAGAAGTGACTTCGAGCAGTACTTC. Supplemented by reference TRBV2 and TRBJ2-7, the full variable domain reads EPEVTQTPSHQVTQMGQEVILRCVPISNHLYFYWYRQILGQKVEFLVSFYNNEISEKSEIFDDQFSVERPDGSNFTLKIRSTKLEDSAMYFCASSESGTSGRSDFEQYFGPGTRLTVT.

This chain links TRBV9 with TRBJ1-3; TRBD1 is a possible D gene (6 bases). Germline V lookup: CDR1 SGDLS, CDR2 YYNGEE. Trimming removed 6 bases from V and 0 bases from J, with 16 bases in between. CDR3 length: 16 amino acids. The CDR3 region has the DNA TGTGCCAGCACCATCGGTTTCAGGGGCTCTGGAAACACCATATATTTT. The encoded protein is CASTIGFRGSGNTIYF.